This T cell receptor beta chain was sequenced in a study of blood T cells in healthy people across ages. As concerns this clonotype: Antigen unknown.

Study observations and caveats: Unknown donor CMV status possibly confounded expanded clonotype changes.

A second about 7 to 11 cycle PCR used barcoded and J-beta primers. TCRdb processed the 5' RACE reads anew with MiXCR; each CDR3 protein has one entry. Of around 650,000 distinct CDR3 sequences detected, roughly 43% appear once; the ten largest clones hold approximately 29%. Per germline, CDR1 DFQATT and CDR2 SNEGSKA (reference sequence). The CDR3 runs 15 residues. Trimming took 1 base from V and 5 from J, leaving 17 bases between them. The gene calls are TRBV20-1 and TRBJ2-5, with D possibly called TRBD1 or TRBD2 (5 bases each). The sequencing input was blood. The sequence derives from a man at least 80 years old in good health. Written as DNA, the CDR3 is TGCAGTGCTAGAGCCGTGGCAGGGCGAGGGGAGACCCAGTACTTC. Residues: CSARAVAGRGETQYF.